This T cell receptor (beta chain) was retrieved from a study of graft-versus-host responses after intestinal transplantation. Looking at the study overall: Each of the recipients got a multivisceral, liver-intestinal, or isolated intestinal transplant. General study points: Early post-transplant HvG declines showed an association with peak circulating GvH clone levels.

This clone was detected only a few times. Clones were read by immunoSEQ multiplex PCR, and TCRdb kept only the in-frame ones, dropping some. Counted here are some 7,400 clones, 30% to 40% occurring once; the ten biggest clones make up roughly 3.5%. V was pared by 1 base and J by 4 bases, with 7 bases of the junction left unmatched. CDR3 length equals 16 residues. Germline loops: CDR1 SGHDN, CDR2 FVKESK. Responders labeled with CFSE (approximately 200,000) were plated with approximately 200,000 irradiated, violet-dye-labeled stimulators. Sorted cells were CFSE-low CD3+CD4+ or CD3+CD8+ proliferating responders.

The rearrangement joins TRBV14 to TRBJ2-3; 8 bases are a match to TRBD2. This sequence originates from a human patient who was an organ donor for intestinal transplantation. The sequencing here drew on alloreactive CD8+ T cells from a mixed lymphocyte reaction culture, taken before transplantation. Subset defined: CFSE-low proliferating T cells sorted from roughly six-day pre-transplant mixed lymphocyte reaction (GvH or HvG direction). The DNA of the CDR3 is TGTGCCAGCAGCCAAGTCGTAGCGGGGTCGGCAGATACGCAGTATTTT. Translated: CASSQVVAGSADTQYF.